The 18 T cell receptor beta chains below all came from one sample that was sequenced in a study of control samples from healthy donors and cancer patients. Profiling relied on immunoSEQ multiplex PCR, and the TCRdb table lists in-frame clones only, not all of them. The data contain 130,000 to 150,000 clones, over 85% of them singletons. Sequenced material: blood. The source of these receptors is a man younger than 40 in good health.

The CDR3 sequence is CASSPTGTGDNYGYTF. CDR3 nucleotide sequence: TGTGCCAGCTCACCAACCGGGACAGGGGATAACTATGGCTACACCTTC. The chain joins TRBV18 to TRBJ1-2, with 10 bases fitting TRBD1. J was trimmed by 1 base and V by 2 bases; bases with no gene match: 4. This CDR3 has 16 amino acids. Per the germline V gene, CDR1 is KGHSH and CDR2 is LQKENI.

The rearrangement uses TRBV9 and TRBJ2-1; TRBD1 is a possible D gene (6 bases). The CDR3 has 20 residues. The germline V gene has CDR1 SGDLS and CDR2 YYNGEE. V was shortened by 4 bases and J by 0 bases, with 26 bases between the two germline ends. The CDR3 spells CASSPRGGPERRSSYNEQFF. The CDR3 nucleotides are TGTGCCAGCAGCCCCCGAGGGGGACCCGAGCGAAGGAGCTCCTACAATGAGCAGTTCTTC.

In DNA, the CDR3 is TGCAGTGCTAGTTGGACTAGCGGTTACAATGAGCAGTTCTTC. Translation gives CSASWTSGYNEQFF. The V and J genes are TRBV20-1 and TRBJ2-1; TRBD2 matches at 10 bases. The CDR3 consists of 14 residues. Germline lookup yields CDR1 DFQATT and CDR2 SNEGSKA (reference sequence). The V and J ends lost 3 bases and 4 bases, in that order; junction bases with no gene match: 3.

For the CDR3, the DNA is TGTGCCAGCAGTTTAGTTCGCTCTGGGCAGGGGGCGAGGAGCGAGCAGTACTTC. Amino acid sequence: CASSLVRSGQGARSEQYF. The chain carries TRBV27 and TRBJ2-7; 8 bases fit TRBD1. Germline V gene lookup returns CDR1 MNHEY and CDR2 SMNVEV (reference sequence). Germline trimming cut 2 bases from V and 6 bases from J; bases unmatched to any gene: 18. This CDR3 contains 18 residues.

The genes are TRBV18 and TRBJ2-7; 7 bases agree with TRBD1. V lost 4 bases to trimming and J lost 3 bases; unmatched junction nucleotides: 15. The CDR3 length is 17 residues. The germline V gene encodes CDR1 KGHSH and CDR2 LQKENI. The CDR3 DNA is TGTGCCAGCTCACAGAACGTCGACAGGGTGTCTCACTACGAGCAGTACTTC. This encodes CASSQNVDRVSHYEQYF.

The chain uses TRBV9 and TRBJ2-7; no reliable D call. Trimming removed 0 bases from V and 2 bases from J, with 9 bases in between. Germline loops: CDR1 SGDLS, CDR2 YYNGEE. The length of the CDR3 is 14 residues. CDR3 in amino acids: CASSVEESTYEQYF. The CDR3, as DNA: TGTGCCAGCAGCGTAGAGGAGTCTACCTACGAGCAGTACTTC.

V gene TRBV29-1 combines with J gene TRBJ2-2; 9 bases match TRBD1. Germline-derived CDR1 and CDR2 are SQVTM and ANQGSEA. The CDR3 sequence is 14 residues long. With 7 bases clipped from V and 0 bases from J, the junction kept 3 bases outside the gene matches. The chain's CDR3 is CSARQGANTGELFF. The CDR3, as DNA: TGCAGCGCGAGACAGGGGGCGAACACCGGGGAGCTGTTTTTT.

The chain joins TRBV25-1 to TRBJ1-2; 9 positions match TRBD1. Germline lookup yields CDR1 MGHDK and CDR2 SYGVNS. This CDR3 has 14 amino acids. Trimming cost V 2 bases and J 7 bases; bases outside gene matches: 5. CDR3 sequence (DNA): TGTGCCAGCAGTGAAGGGACAGGGTTCAGTGGCTACACCTTC. Protein sequence: CASSEGTGFSGYTF.

The count of this clone is one. The chain couples TRBV7-9 to TRBJ1-1, with D hard to call. The CDR3 is 12 residues long. In germline, CDR1 is SEHNR, CDR2 FQNEAQ (reference sequence). With 3 bases removed from V and 0 bases from J, the gap between germline ends came to 2 bases. The CDR3 region has the DNA TGTGCCAGCAGCTTGATGAACACTGAAGCTTTCTTT. Translation: CASSLMNTEAFF.

The chain links TRBV10-1 to TRBJ2-3; 9 bases are shared with TRBD2. Germline lookup yields CDR1 WNHNN and CDR2 SYGVQD (reference sequence). Trimming at V came to 3 bases and at J to 3 bases, leaving 13 bases not matched to a gene. The CDR3 is 18 residues long. CDR3 DNA sequence: TGCGCCAGCAGTGAAGCGGCGGGGGGAGCGGGAGGAACAGATACGCAGTATTTT. Amino acids: CASSEAAGGAGGTDTQYF.

The chain joins TRBV6-5 to TRBJ1-3; D gene unclear. Trimming removed 3 bases from V and 4 bases from J, with 10 bases in between. The CDR3 is 14 amino acids. Per germline, CDR1 MNHEY and CDR2 SVGAGI. CDR3 nucleotides: TGTGCCAGCAGTTATCATCCGGGCGGAAACACCATATATTTT. Protein sequence: CASSYHPGGNTIYF.

J is TRBJ2-3 and V is TRBV5-4; 7 bases fit TRBD1. The J segment lost 7 bases and the V segment lost 0 bases, leaving 5 bases of the junction unmatched. CDR1 is SGHNT, CDR2 YYREEE, per germline (reference sequence). There are 14 residues in the CDR3. The CDR3: CASSLAKGANTQYF. The CDR3 coding sequence is TGTGCCAGCAGCTTGGCGAAGGGGGCGAATACGCAGTATTTT.

The chain joins TRBV25-1 to TRBJ2-1; 7 positions agree with TRBD2. V was pared by 5 bases and J by 7 bases, with 8 bases of the junction left unmatched. The CDR3 consists of 14 residues. The germline V gene encodes CDR1 MGHDK and CDR2 SYGVNS. CDR3 amino acids: CASSLAGVGNEQFF. Written as DNA, the CDR3 is TGTGCCAGCAGTCTCGCGGGAGTTGGAAATGAGCAGTTCTTC.

The V call is TRBV28, the J call TRBJ1-2, with D unresolved. The CDR3 totals 12 residues. Trimming took off 3 bases at V and 8 bases at J, with 10 bases between the two ends. Per the germline V gene, CDR1 is MDHEN and CDR2 is SYDVKM. This chain's CDR3 is CASSFGLRGYTF. The CDR3 DNA follows: TGTGCCAGCAGTTTTGGACTTCGGGGCTACACCTTC.

The genes are TRBV9 and TRBJ1-2; D gene uncertain. The V and J ends lost 0 bases and 3 bases respectively, with 9 bases between them. CDR3 size: 14 residues. Germline V gene sequence: CDR1 SGDLS, CDR2 YYNGEE. In nucleotides, the CDR3 is TGTGCCAGCAGCGTAGGGTCTCTTGACTATGGCTACACCTTC. This sequence encodes CASSVGSLDYGYTF.

This clone was detected only once. The chain couples TRBV5-1 to TRBJ2-1; 9 nucleotides line up with TRBD2. The trim removed 3 bases at V and 4 bases at J, leaving 11 bases unmatched. Germline V lookup: CDR1 SGHRS, CDR2 YFSETQ. The CDR3 runs 17 residues. The CDR3 nucleotides are TGCGCCAGCAGCTCGCTAGCGGGACCCGGGACTTACAATGAGCAGTTCTTC. It is translated as CASSSLAGPGTYNEQFF.

This clone was counted only a few times. The chain has TRBV2 and TRBJ1-2; unclear D gene. Trimming pared 4 bases from V and 6 bases from J, leaving 6 bases between. From germline, CDR1 is SNHLY and CDR2 FYNNEI. The CDR3 length is 11 residues. The CDR3 DNA sequence: TGTGCCAGCAGTGTTATAGATGGCTACACCTTC. Translated, it gives CASSVIDGYTF.

The CDR3, as DNA: TGTGCCAGCTCAGGACGGGGAAGCGGTGAGCAGTTCTTC. Translated, it gives CASSGRGSGEQFF. The gene calls are TRBV18 and TRBJ2-1; D is perhaps TRBD2 (5 bases). Looked up from germline, CDR1 is KGHSH and CDR2 is LQKENI. The CDR3 sequence is 13 residues long. Deletions cut 5 bases from V and 9 bases from J, with 14 bases between.